This TCR beta chain came from a study of OX40 agonist ivuxolimab in advanced cancers. Study information: Three partial responders included one hepatocellular carcinoma patient and two cutaneous melanoma patients. Study-wide results and caveats: At doses 0.1 to 3.0 mg/kg, CD4+ and CD8+ clones expanded.

Assay: immunoSEQ multiplex PCR; the TCRdb copy retains only in-frame clones and omits some. The sample yields under 70,000 clones, 80% to 90% seen once. V was shortened by 4 bases and J by 5 bases, with 5 bases between the two germline ends. The CDR3 is 12 residues long. Looked up from germline, CDR1 is MNHEY and CDR2 is SVGAGI. About this clone: Its antigen is currently unknown.

The sequencing here drew on CD4+ or CD8+ T cells sorted from blood, taken in a trial of the OX40 agonist ivuxolimab. The V gene is TRBV6-5, the J gene TRBJ2-2; the D is unclear. The sequence derives from an adult with an advanced solid tumor such as melanoma, head and neck, liver or kidney cancer. CDR3 nucleotides: TGTGCCAGCAGTTCCTGGACCGGGGAGCTGTTTTTT. This encodes CASSSWTGELFF.